These T cell receptor beta chains were read from a single sample in a study of shared T cell receptors in the human thymus. TCRdb's copy holds only in-frame clones and misses some; the assay was immunoSEQ multiplex PCR. Among 630,000 or so clones listed, about 89% were seen once. This sample also belongs to another study, concerning human thymus T cells.

Sequencing was done on a sample of thymocytes. Every receptor here comes from a boy less than two years old with a congenital heart defect. Each CDR3 is given with its conserved first and last residue. A D gene is named only where the DNA matches it firmly. Size is omitted from some rows. Given values are once, few, many or a class for expanded clones.

TRBJ2-3	-	-	TRBV4-3	TGCGCCAGCAGCCAAGGGGCCGAAAACGATACGCAGTATTTT	CASSQGAENDTQYF
TRBJ2-7	-	TRBD1	TRBV30	TGTGCCTGGAGCGTAAGGCCCCCGACAGGGGGGAACTACGAGCAGTACTTC	CAWSVRPPTGGNYEQYF
TRBJ2-3	-	TRBD2	TRBV2	TGTGCCAGCGGGGAGCGGGAGATCTCAGATACGCAGTATTTT	CASGEREISDTQYF
TRBJ2-1	-	TRBD2	TRBV7-2	TGTGCCAGCAGCTCTAGCGGGAAGAGCTCCTACAATGAGCAGTTCTTC	CASSSSGKSSYNEQFF
TRBJ2-3	-	-	TRBV6-5	TGTGCCAGCAGCCTACTTAGGGGGGATACGCAGTATTTT	CASSLLRGDTQYF
TRBJ1-5	-	-	TRBV19	TGTGCCAGTAGTGGGGCAGAATATAGCAATCAGCCCCAGCATTTT	CASSGAEYSNQPQHF
TRBJ1-5	-	-	TRBV18	TGTGCCAGCTCACCGGTTAGGGGCGGGCCCCAGCATTTT	CASSPVRGGPQHF
TRBJ1-1	-	TRBD1	TRBV28	TGTGCCAGCACCCCCCCGAACAGGGGGCGTGGAAACACTGAAGCTTTCTTT	CASTPPNRGRGNTEAFF
TRBJ2-7	-	-	TRBV2	TGTGCCAGCGTAAATTGGAGCTCCTACGAGCAGTACTTC	CASVNWSSYEQYF
TRBJ2-7	-	-	TRBV23-1	TGCGCCAGCTCAATGGGAAGTTCGGGGTACGAGCAGTACTTC	CASSMGSSGYEQYF
TRBJ1-6	-	-	TRBV29-1	TGCAGCGTGATGGCCAGTAGGGGTTCACCCCTCCACTTT	CSVMASRGSPLHF
TRBJ2-7	-	TRBD2	TRBV19	TGTGCCAGTAGTAGGGGACTAGCGCCGCGCTACGAGCAGTACTTC	CASSRGLAPRYEQYF
TRBJ1-6	-	-	TRBV6-5	TGTGCCAGCAGTTACTCGGACTGGCGGGATTCACCCCTCCACTTT	CASSYSDWRDSPLHF
TRBJ2-5	-	TRBD1	TRBV30	TGTGCCTGGACTCTCTGGGACAGTTTCCAAGAGACCCAGTACTTC	CAWTLWDSFQETQYF
TRBJ1-1	once	-	TRBV5-1	TGCGCCAGCAGATGGGGACAGAACACTGAAGCTTTCTTT	CASRWGQNTEAFF
TRBJ2-2	-	-	TRBV28	TGTGCCAGCAGTCCACCCGCTCCGGGACTCCAGAACACCGGGGAGCTGTTTTTT	CASSPPAPGLQNTGELFF
TRBJ1-4	-	TRBD1	TRBV15	TGTGCCACCAGCAGAGATTGGACAGGGAACGGGTCTAGACTGTTTTTT	CATSRDWTGNGSRLFF
TRBJ1-1	-	-	TRBV5-6	TGTGCCAGCAGTCAAGGACAGTTCACTGAAGCTTTCTTT	CASSQGQFTEAFF
TRBJ2-3	-	TRBD2	TRBV6-5	TGTGCCAGCAGTTCGACTAGCGGGAGAGATACGCAGTATTTT	CASSSTSGRDTQYF
TRBJ2-3	-	-	TRBV28	TGTGCCAGCAAAGGGGGTAGGCTTGGAAGGGGCACAGATACGCAGTATTTT	CASKGGRLGRGTDTQYF
TRBJ1-2	-	-	TRBV14	TGTGCCAGCAGACAATCCAAGGGAGGTCAGGATGGCTACACCTTC	CASRQSKGGQDGYTF
TRBJ2-5	once	TRBD2	TRBV5-6	TGTGCCAGCAGACCGAGCGGGGGCCAAGAGACCCAGTACTTC	CASRPSGGQETQYF
TRBJ1-1	-	TRBD1	TRBV6-1	TGTGCCAGCAGTGAAGCTCCAGGGGGCACTGAAGCTTTCTTT	CASSEAPGGTEAFF
TRBJ2-5	-	TRBD2	TRBV6-5	TGTGCCAGCAGTCCCGTGGCGGGAGGGGAAGAGACCCAGTACTTC	CASSPVAGGEETQYF
TRBJ2-7	-	-	TRBV28	TGTGCCAGCAGTGTCGTTCGACGACCTCGGGGGTGCCGCCCCTACGAGCAGTACTTC	CASSVVRRPRGCRPYEQYF
TRBJ2-7	-	-	TRBV28	TGTGCCAGCAGCCGAGACAGGTTAAGTTCGGAGCAGTACTTC	CASSRDRLSSEQYF
TRBJ2-3	-	-	TRBV7-2	TGTGCCAGCAGCTTAGCGAGGGGGGGGCCCATGGATACGCAGTATTTT	CASSLARGGPMDTQYF
TRBJ2-2	once	TRBD1	TRBV5-6	TGTGCCAGCAGCCTCCGGGACAGGGTCTCCGGGGAGCTGTTTTTT	CASSLRDRVSGELFF
TRBJ2-4	-	TRBD2	TRBV27	TGTGCCAGCAGCGTGAAGCGGGAGTATAACAAAAACATTCAGTACTTC	CASSVKREYNKNIQYF
TRBJ2-7	-	TRBD2	TRBV11-2	TGTGCCAGCAGCTTAGATCCACTAGCGGGAGGGAGGACGGCCTTC	CASSLDPLAGGRTAF
TRBJ2-7	-	TRBD2	TRBV13	TGTGCCAGCAGCTTAGAGCGGGGCCCCTACGAGCAGTACTTC	CASSLERGPYEQYF
TRBJ2-7	-	TRBD2	TRBV18	TGTGCCAGCTCACCCAGTTCCAGGACTAGAAACGAGCAGTACTTC	CASSPSSRTRNEQYF
TRBJ1-1	-	-	TRBV23-1	TGCGCCAGCAGTCCCGCGGACACTGAAGCTTTCTTT	CASSPADTEAFF
TRBJ2-1	-	TRBD2	TRBV4-1	TGCGCCAGCAGCCAAGGAGAGGGACTAGCGGATTCCAATGAGCAGTTCTTC	CASSQGEGLADSNEQFF
TRBJ2-2	-	TRBD2	TRBV27	TGTGCCAGCAGTTTAGGAGCTAGCGGGGCGTCTGTCACCGGGGAGCTGTTTTTT	CASSLGASGASVTGELFF
TRBJ2-7	-	TRBD1	TRBV6-4	TGTGCCAGCAGTCGGGACAGAGGGTACGAGCAGTACTTC	CASSRDRGYEQYF
TRBJ2-1	-	TRBD2	TRBV9	TGTGCCAGCAGCCTTACTAGCGGGAGGGCGCCATACAATGAGCAGTTCTTC	CASSLTSGRAPYNEQFF
TRBJ2-7	-	-	TRBV27	TGTGCCAGCCAGCCGGGACACAGCTACGAGCAGTACTTC	CASQPGHSYEQYF
TRBJ2-3	-	TRBD2	TRBV7-9	TGTGCCAGCAGCCACGTCCCGGGACTACCCGGTAGGACAGATACGCAGTATTTT	CASSHVPGLPGRTDTQYF
TRBJ2-2	-	-	TRBV19	TGTGCCAGTAGTATAGATTCCGGCGGGGAGCTGTTTTTT	CASSIDSGGELFF